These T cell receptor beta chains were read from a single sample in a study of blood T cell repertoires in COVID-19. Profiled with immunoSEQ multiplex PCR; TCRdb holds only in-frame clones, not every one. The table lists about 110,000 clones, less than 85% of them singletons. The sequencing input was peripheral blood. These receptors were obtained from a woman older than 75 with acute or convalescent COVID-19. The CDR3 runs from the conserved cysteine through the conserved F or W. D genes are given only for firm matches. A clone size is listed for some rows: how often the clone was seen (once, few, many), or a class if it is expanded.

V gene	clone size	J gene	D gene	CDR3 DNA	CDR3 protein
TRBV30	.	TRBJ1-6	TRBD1	TGTGCCTGGAGTGTACTACAGGGGCCGTCGTATAATTCACCCCTCCACTTT	CAWSVLQGPSYNSPLHF
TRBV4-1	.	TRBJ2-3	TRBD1	TGCGCCAGCAGCCGGGGACAGGGGAGCACCCAGGATACGCAGTATTTT	CASSRGQGSTQDTQYF
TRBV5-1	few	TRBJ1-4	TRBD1	TGCGCCAGCAGCTTGGATGTTCGACAGGGCAGAGAAAAACTGTTTTTT	CASSLDVRQGREKLFF
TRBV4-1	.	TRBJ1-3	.	TGCGCCAGCAGCCAAGTGCCGAGCCGCTCTGGAAACACCATATATTTT	CASSQVPSRSGNTIYF
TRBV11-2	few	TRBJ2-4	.	TGTGCCAGCAGCTTAGAACGAGGGAACATTCAGTACTTC	CASSLERGNIQYF
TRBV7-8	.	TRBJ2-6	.	TGTGCCAGCAGCACCGGGGGTGCTGGGGCCAACGTCCTGACTTTC	CASSTGGAGANVLTF
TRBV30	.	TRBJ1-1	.	TGTGCCTGGAGTGTCCCAGGCCCAAACACTGAAGCTTTCTTT	CAWSVPGPNTEAFF
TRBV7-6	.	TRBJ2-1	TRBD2	TGTGCCAGCAGCTTCCCGCGGGGGGGCCTCGATGAGCAGTTCTTC	CASSFPRGGLDEQFF
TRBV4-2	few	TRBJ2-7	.	TGTGCCAGCAGCCAAACACTAGGACTAACCTACGAGCAGTACTTC	CASSQTLGLTYEQYF
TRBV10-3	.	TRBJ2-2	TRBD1	TGTGCCATCAGCACGGGACAGGGACCATTAAACACCGGGGAGCTGTTTTTT	CAISTGQGPLNTGELFF
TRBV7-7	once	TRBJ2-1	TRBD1	TGTGCTAGCAGCTTATTGGACCCCGGGACAGGTTACAATGAGCAGTTCTTC	CASSLLDPGTGYNEQFF
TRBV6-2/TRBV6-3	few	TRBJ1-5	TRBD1	TGTGCCAGCAGTTCCGGACAGGGGGCGGCTGATCAGCCCCAGCATTTT	CASSSGQGAADQPQHF
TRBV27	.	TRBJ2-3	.	TGTGCCAGCAGTACGGTATCCGATACGCAGTATTTT	CASSTVSDTQYF
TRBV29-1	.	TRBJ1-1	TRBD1	TGCAGCGCCCTGGGGGACAGGAACACTGAAGCTTTCTTT	CSALGDRNTEAFF
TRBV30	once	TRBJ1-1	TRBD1	TGTGCCTGGAGTGGTTCCAGGGGGCAAGGTCTGAAAGCTTTCTTT	CAWSGSRGQGLKAFF
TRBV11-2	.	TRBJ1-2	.	TGTGCCAGCAGCCCTGATATGACAGGACTCTATGGCTACACCTTC	CASSPDMTGLYGYTF
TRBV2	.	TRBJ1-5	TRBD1	TGTGCCAGCAGTGGGCAGGGGGGTAGCAATCAGCCCCAGCATTTT	CASSGQGGSNQPQHF
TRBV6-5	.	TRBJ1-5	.	TGTGCCAGCAGTTACTCGAGTTTGGGAGCTCAGCCCCAGCATTTT	CASSYSSLGAQPQHF
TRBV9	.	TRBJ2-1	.	TGTGCCAGCAGCCCCCCGGCGCGGGGATACAATGAGCAGTTCTTC	CASSPPARGYNEQFF
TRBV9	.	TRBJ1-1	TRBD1	TGTGCCAGCAGCGCAGCGGGCGCAGGGGGGAACACTGAAGCTTTCTTT	CASSAAGAGGNTEAFF
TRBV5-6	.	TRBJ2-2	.	TGTGCCAGCAGCTTGATAAGAAGCGCCGGGGAGCTGTTTTTT	CASSLIRSAGELFF
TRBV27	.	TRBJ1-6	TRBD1	TGTGCCAGCAGTCGCGCGACAGGGGGGAAAAATTCACCCCTCCACTTT	CASSRATGGKNSPLHF
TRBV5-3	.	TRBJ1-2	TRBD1	TGTGCCAGAAGCATTCCGGGACAGGGCTTTCGATATGGCTACACCTTC	CARSIPGQGFRYGYTF
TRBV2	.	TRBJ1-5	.	TGTGCCAGCAGTAAAGACAGATACAATCAGCCCCAGCATTTT	CASSKDRYNQPQHF
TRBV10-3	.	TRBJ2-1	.	TGTGCCATCGGCACTAGGGGGAATGAGCAGTTCTTC	CAIGTRGNEQFF
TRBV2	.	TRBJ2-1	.	TGTGCCAGCAGTGTCGGACTACCCAACAATGAGCAGTTCTTC	CASSVGLPNNEQFF
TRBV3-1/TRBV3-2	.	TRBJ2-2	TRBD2	TGTGCCAGCAGCCAAGGGTCAGCGGGGGTCACCGGGGAGCTGTTTTTT	CASSQGSAGVTGELFF
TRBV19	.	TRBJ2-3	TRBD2	TGTGCCAGTAGTGTCCTACTAGCGGGAGGGGTAGATACGCAGTATTTT	CASSVLLAGGVDTQYF
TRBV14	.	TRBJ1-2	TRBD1	TGTGCCAGCAGCCAAGGACAGGGCCGGAACTATGGCTACACCTTC	CASSQGQGRNYGYTF
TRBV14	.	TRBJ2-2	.	TGTGCCAGCAGCCCCCAGGGAACCGGGGAGCTGTTTTTT	CASSPQGTGELFF
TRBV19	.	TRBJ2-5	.	TGTGCCAGTAGTATAAGGGGATACCAAGAGACCCAGTACTTC	CASSIRGYQETQYF
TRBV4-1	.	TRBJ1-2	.	TGCGCCAGCAGCCAGGAAGACAGGAGGAGAGACTACTATGGCTACACCTTC	CASSQEDRRRDYYGYTF
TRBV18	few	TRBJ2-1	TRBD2	TGTGCCAGCTCTGGGACTAGCTCCAATGAGCAGTTCTTC	CASSGTSSNEQFF
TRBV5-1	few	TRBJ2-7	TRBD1	TGCGCCAGCAGCTTCCCGGGACAGGGGAAGGTCGAGCAGTACTTC	CASSFPGQGKVEQYF
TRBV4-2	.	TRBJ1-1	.	TGTGCCAGCAGCCAAGTCGGACATCCGACAACTGAAGCTTTCTTT	CASSQVGHPTTEAFF
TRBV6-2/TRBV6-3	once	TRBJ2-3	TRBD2	TGTGCCAGCAGTTACGCTAGCGGGAGGGTAAGCACAGATACGCAGTATTTT	CASSYASGRVSTDTQYF
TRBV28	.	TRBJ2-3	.	TGTGCCAGCAGGGACTCTAGAAATACGCAGTATTTT	CASRDSRNTQYF
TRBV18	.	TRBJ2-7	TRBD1	TGTGCCAGCTCACCTGTCCCGGGACAGGGACGCTACGAGCAGTACTTC	CASSPVPGQGRYEQYF
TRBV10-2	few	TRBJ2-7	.	TGCGCCAGCAGTGAGCAGGGGAAGGGTTTCGAGCAGTACTTC	CASSEQGKGFEQYF
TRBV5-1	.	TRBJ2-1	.	TGCGCCAGCAGCTTGGCTGAGATCTACAATGAGCAGTTCTTC	CASSLAEIYNEQFF